What follows describes a single TCR beta chain. Antigen specificity is unknown. V gave up 4 bases and J gave up 3 bases, with 13 bases separating them. This CDR3 has 15 amino acids. For TCR, cDNA came from 5'RACE template switching, which added a universal primer site and UMIs. TCRdb independently ran MiXCR on the 5' RACE reads; one entry per CDR3 protein. Here the sample spans 300,000 or so distinct CDR3 sequences, roughly 8.4% being singletons. This specimen comes from a study of T cells after yellow fever vaccination. Study-level points and caveats: Clones from primary vaccination mostly reappeared after the booster (around 97% CD4, 88% CD8).

The origin of this receptor is a man between 18 and 29 years old who received the YFV17D yellow fever vaccine. This chain uses TRBV12-3 or TRBV12-4 with TRBJ2-1; perhaps TRBD1 as D (5 bases). The sequences come from PBMCs, collected about 49 days after the first yellow fever vaccination. This CDR3 is CASSSLRGGYNEQFF. The CDR3 nucleotides are TGTGCCAGCAGTTCCTTAAGGGGTGGCTACAATGAGCAGTTCTTC.